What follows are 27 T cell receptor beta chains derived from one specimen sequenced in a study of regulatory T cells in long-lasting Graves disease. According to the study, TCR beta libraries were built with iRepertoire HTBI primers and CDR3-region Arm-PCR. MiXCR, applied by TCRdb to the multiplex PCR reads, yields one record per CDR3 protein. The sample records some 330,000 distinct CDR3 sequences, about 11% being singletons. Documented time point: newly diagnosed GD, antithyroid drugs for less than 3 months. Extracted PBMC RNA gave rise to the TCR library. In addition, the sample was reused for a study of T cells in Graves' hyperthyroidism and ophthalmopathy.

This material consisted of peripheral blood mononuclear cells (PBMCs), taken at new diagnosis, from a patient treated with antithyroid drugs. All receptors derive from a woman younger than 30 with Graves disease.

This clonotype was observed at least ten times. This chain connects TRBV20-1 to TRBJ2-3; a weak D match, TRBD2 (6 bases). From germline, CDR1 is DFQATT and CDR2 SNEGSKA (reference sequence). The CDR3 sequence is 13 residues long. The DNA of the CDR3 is TGCAGCCCCCAAAGGGCGGGAACAGATACGCAGTATTTT. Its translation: CSPQRAGTDTQYF.

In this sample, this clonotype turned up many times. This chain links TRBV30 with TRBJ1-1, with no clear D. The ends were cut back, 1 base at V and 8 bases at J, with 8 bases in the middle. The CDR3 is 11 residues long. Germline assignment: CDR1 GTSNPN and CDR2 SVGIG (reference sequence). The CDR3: CAWSELSEAFF. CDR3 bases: TGTGCCTGGAGTGAATTGTCGGAAGCTTTCTTT.

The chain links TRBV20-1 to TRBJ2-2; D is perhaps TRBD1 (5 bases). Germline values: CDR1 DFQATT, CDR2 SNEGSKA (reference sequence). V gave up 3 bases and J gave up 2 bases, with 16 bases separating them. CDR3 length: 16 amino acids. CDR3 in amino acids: CSASAGLTDNTGELFF. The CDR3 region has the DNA TGCAGTGCTAGCGCAGGGTTAACAGACAACACCGGGGAGCTGTTTTTT.

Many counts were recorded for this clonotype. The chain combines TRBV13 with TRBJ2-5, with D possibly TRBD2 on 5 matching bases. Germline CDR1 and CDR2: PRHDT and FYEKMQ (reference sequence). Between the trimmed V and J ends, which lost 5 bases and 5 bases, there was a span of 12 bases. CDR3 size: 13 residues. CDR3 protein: CASSPTRRETQYF. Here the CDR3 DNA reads TGTGCCAGCAGCCCCACTAGGAGGGAGACCCAGTACTTC.

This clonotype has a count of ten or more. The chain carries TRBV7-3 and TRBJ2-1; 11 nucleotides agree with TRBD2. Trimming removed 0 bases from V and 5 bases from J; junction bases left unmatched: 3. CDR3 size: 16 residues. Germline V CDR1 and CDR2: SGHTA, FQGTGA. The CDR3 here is CASSLTSGGAHNEQFF. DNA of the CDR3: TGTGCCAGCAGCTTAACTAGCGGGGGGGCCCACAATGAGCAGTTCTTC. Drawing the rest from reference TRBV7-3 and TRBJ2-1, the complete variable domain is GAGVSQTPSNKVTEKGKYVELRCDPISGHTALYWYRQSLGQGPEFLIYFQGTGAADDSGLPNDRFFAVRPEGSVSTLKIQRTERGDSAVYLCASSLTSGGAHNEQFFGPGTRLTVL.

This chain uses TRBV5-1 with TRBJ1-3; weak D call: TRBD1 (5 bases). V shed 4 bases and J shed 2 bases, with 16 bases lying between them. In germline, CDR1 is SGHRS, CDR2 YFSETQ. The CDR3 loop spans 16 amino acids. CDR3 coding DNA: TGCGCCAGCAGCCTACACGTGACAGAACCTGGAAACACCATATATTTT. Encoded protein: CASSLHVTEPGNTIYF.

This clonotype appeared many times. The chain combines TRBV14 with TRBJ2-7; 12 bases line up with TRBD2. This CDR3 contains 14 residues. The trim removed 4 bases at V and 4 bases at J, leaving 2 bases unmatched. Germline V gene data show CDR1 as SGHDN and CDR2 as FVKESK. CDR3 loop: CASSRGLAGYEQYF. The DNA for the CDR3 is TGTGCCAGCAGCCGAGGACTAGCGGGGTACGAGCAGTACTTC.

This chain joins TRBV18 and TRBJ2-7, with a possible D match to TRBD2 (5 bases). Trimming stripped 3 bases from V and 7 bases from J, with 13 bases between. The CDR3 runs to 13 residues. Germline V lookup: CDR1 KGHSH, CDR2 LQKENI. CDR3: CASSPGIHQEQYV. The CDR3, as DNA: TGTGCCAGCTCACCCGGGATCCACCAAGAGCAGTACGTC.

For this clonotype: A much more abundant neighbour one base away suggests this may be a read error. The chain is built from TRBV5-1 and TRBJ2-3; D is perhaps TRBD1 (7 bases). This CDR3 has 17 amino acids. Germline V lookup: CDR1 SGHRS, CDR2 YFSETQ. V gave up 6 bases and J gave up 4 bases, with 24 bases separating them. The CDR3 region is CASTPGGTVLIADTQYF. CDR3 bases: TGCGCCAGCACCCCCGGCGGGACAGTCCTGATCGCAGATACGCAGTATTTT.

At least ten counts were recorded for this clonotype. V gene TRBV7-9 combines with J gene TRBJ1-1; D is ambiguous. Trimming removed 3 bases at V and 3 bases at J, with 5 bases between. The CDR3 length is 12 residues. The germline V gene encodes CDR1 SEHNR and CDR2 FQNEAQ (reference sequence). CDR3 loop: CASSFGDTEAFF. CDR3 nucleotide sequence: TGTGCCAGCAGCTTCGGGGACACTGAAGCTTTCTTT.

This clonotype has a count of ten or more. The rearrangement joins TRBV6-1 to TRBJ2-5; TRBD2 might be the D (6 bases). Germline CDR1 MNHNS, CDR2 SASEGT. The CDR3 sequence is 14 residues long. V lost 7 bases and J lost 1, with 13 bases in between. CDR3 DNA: TGTGCCAGCAAGTCCGCGGGGCTCCAAGAGACCCAGTACTTC. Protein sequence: CASKSAGLQETQYF.

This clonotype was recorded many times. CDR3 region: CASGLVTGGLSTIYF. The CDR3 DNA follows: TGTGCTAGTGGTTTGGTAACAGGGGGCCTGAGCACCATATATTTT. The chain uses TRBV12-5 and TRBJ1-3, with 9 bases matching TRBD1. The CDR3 contains 15 residues. Germline values: CDR1 LGHNT, CDR2 FRNRAP. V lost 0 bases, J lost 9 bases, and 6 bases stayed unmatched.

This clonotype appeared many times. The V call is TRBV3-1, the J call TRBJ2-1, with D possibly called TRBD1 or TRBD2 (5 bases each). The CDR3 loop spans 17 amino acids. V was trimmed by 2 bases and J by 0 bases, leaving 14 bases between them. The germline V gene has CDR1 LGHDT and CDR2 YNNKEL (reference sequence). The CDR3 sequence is CASSQPGATSSYNEQFF. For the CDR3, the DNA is TGTGCCAGCAGCCAACCCGGGGCGACAAGCTCCTACAATGAGCAGTTCTTC.

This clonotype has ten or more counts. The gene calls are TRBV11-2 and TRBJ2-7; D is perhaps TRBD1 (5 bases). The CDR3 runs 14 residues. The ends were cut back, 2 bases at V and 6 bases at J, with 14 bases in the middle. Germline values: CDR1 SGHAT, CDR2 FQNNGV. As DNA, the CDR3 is TGTGCCAGCAGCTTAAACAGGTTGGGATCCGAGCAGTACGTC. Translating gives CASSLNRLGSEQYV.

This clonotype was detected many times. CDR3 bases: TGTGCCAGTAAGGACTACAATGAGCAGTTCTTC. Translation: CASKDYNEQFF. V and J are TRBV19 and TRBJ2-1; D is unresolved. The CDR3 runs to 11 residues. CDR1 is LNHDA and CDR2 is SQIVND in the germline V gene (reference sequence). V lost 7 bases and J 3 bases, leaving 4 bases between the germline ends.

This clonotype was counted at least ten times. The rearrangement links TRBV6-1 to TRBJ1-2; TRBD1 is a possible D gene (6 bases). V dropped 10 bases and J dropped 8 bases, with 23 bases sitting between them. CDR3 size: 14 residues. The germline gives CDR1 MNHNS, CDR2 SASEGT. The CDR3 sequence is CATQQGGLVGGYTF. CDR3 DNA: TGTGCCACTCAGCAAGGGGGACTCGTCGGCGGCTACACCTTC.

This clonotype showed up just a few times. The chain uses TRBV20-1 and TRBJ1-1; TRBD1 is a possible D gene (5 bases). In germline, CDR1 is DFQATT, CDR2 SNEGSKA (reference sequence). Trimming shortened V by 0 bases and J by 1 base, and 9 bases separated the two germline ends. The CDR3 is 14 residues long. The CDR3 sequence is CSAREVTANTEAFF. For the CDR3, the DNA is TGCAGTGCTAGAGAAGTGACAGCGAACACTGAAGCTTTCTTT.

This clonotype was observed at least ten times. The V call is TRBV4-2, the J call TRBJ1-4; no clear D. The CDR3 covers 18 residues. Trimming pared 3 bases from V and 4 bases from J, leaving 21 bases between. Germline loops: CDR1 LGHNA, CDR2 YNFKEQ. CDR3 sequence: CASSHRKSDGRLNEKLFF. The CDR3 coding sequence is TGTGCCAGCAGCCACCGCAAGTCGGACGGCCGACTTAATGAAAAACTGTTTTTT.

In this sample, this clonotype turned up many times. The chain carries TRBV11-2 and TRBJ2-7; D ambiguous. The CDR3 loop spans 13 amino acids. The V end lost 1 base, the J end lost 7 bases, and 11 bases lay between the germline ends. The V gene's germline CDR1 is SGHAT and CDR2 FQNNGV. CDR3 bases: TGTGCCAGCAGCTTAGTTGGCTCTTGGGAGCAGTACTTC. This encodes CASSLVGSWEQYF.

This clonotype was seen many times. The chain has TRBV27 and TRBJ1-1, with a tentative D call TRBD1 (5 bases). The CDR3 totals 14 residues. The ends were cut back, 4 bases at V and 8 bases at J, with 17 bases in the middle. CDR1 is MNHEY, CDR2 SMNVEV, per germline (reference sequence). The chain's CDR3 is CASSSKLTGTEAFF. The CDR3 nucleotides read TGTGCCAGCAGTTCCAAATTGACCGGGACCGAAGCTTTCTTT.

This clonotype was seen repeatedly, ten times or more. This CDR3 is CSARDGERSYQETQYF. In DNA, the CDR3 is TGCAGTGCTAGAGATGGGGAGAGATCGTACCAAGAGACCCAGTACTTC. The rearrangement uses TRBV20-1 and TRBJ2-5, with a tentative D call TRBD2 (5 bases). CDR3 length: 16 residues. Trimming cost V 0 bases and J 0 bases, with 14 bases left between them. CDR1 DFQATT and CDR2 SNEGSKA come from the germline V gene (reference sequence).

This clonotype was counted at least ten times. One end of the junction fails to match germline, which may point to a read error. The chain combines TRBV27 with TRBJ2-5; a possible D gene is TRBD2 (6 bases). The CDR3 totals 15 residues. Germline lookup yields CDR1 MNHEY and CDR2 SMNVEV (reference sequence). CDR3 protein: CATSASTGVQETQYF. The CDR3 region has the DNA TGTGCCACCAGTGCCAGCACGGGGGTACAAGAGACCCAGTACTTC.

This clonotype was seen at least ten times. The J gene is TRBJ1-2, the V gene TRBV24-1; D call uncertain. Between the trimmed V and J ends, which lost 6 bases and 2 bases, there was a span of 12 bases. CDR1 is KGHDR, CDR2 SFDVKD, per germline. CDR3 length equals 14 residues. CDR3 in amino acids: CATSSAALNYGYTF. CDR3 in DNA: TGTGCCACCAGTTCGGCAGCCTTGAACTATGGCTACACCTTC.

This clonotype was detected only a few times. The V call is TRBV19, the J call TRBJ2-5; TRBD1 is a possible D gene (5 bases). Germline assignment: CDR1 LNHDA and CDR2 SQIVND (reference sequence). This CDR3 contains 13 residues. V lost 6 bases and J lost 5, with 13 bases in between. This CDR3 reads CASSRRGGETQYF. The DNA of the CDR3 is TGTGCCAGTAGCCGAAGGGGTGGGGAGACCCAGTACTTC.

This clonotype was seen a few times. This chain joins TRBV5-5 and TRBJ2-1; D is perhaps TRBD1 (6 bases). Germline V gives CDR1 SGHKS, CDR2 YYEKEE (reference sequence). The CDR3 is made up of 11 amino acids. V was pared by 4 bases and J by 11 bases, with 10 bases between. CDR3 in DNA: TGTGCCAGCAGCATAACAGGGAAGCAGTTCTTC. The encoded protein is CASSITGKQFF.

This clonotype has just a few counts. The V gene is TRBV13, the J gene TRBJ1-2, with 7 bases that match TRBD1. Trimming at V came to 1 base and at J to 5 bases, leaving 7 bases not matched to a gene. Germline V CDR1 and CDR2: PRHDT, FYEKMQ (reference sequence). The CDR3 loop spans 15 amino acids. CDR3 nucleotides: TGTGCCAGCAGCTTAGTCACAGGGGCCGAGTATGGCTACACCTTC. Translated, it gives CASSLVTGAEYGYTF.

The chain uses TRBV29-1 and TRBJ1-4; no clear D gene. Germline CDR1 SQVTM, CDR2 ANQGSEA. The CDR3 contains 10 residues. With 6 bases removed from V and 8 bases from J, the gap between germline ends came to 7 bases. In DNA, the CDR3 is TGCAGCGTCCTCAGGGAAAAACTGTTTTTT. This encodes CSVLREKLFF.